This TCR beta chain stems from a study of blood T cells in healthy people across ages. CDR3 length: 13 residues. The germline gives CDR1 SGHDN, CDR2 FVKESK. V was pared by 1 base and J by 8 bases, with 11 bases between. This clonotype has a handful of counts. Together with a sample-barcoded 5' primer, a J-beta primer mix was included in a second PCR lasting roughly 6 to 12 cycles. TCRdb called the 5' RACE reads again in MiXCR, with one record for every CDR3 protein. Of 1.5 million or so distinct CDR3 sequences in the sample, 40% to 45% were seen once. The rearrangement links TRBV14 to TRBJ1-2; possibly TRBD1 for D (6 bases). Sample: blood. The source is a woman aged 18-29 years in good health. The CDR3 sequence is CASSQVVRGGYTF. CDR3 nucleotide sequence: TGTGCCAGCAGCCAAGTTGTCAGGGGAGGCTACACCTTC.